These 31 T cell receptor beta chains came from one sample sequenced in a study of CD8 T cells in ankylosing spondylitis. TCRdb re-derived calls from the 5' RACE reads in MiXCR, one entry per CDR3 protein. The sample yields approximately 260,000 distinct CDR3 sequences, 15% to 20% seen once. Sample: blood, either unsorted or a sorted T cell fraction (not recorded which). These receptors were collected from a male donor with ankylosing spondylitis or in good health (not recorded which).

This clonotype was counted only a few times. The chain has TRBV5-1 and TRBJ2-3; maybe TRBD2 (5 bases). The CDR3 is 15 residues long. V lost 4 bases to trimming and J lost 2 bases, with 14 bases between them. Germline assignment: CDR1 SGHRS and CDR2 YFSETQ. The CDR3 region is CASSPLAHSTDTQYF. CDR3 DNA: TGCGCCAGCAGCCCTCTAGCCCACTCCACAGATACGCAGTATTTT.

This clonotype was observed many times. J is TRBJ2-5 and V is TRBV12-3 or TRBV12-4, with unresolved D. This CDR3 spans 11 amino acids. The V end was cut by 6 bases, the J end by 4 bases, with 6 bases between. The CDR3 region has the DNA TGTGCCAGCAGCTTATCAGAGACCCAGTACTTC. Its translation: CASSLSETQYF.

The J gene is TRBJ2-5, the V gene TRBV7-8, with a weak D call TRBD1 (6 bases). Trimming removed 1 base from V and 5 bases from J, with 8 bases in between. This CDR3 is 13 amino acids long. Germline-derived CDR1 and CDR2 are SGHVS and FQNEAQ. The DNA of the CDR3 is TGTGCCAGCAGCTTAGAGGGGGTTGAGACCCAGTACTTC. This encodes CASSLEGVETQYF.

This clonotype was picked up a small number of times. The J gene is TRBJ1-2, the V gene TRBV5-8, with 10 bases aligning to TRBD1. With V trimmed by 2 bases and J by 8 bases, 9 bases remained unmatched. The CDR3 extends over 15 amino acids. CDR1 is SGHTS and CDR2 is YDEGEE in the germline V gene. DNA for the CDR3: TGTGCCAGCAGCTTTTGGACAGGGGGTCTCGGAGGCTACACCTTC. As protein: CASSFWTGGLGGYTF.

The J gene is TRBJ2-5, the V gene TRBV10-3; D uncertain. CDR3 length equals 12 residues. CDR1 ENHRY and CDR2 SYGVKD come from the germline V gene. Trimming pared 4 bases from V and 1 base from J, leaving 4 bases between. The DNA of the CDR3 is TGTGCCATCAGTGGGACCCAAGAGACCCAGTACTTC. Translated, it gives CAISGTQETQYF.

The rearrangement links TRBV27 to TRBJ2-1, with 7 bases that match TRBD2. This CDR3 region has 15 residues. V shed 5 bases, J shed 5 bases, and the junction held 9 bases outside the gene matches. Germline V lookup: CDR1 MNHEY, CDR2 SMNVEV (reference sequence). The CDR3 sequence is CASSAGLDQNNEQFF. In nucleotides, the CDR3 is TGTGCCAGCAGTGCTGGACTAGACCAAAACAATGAGCAGTTCTTC.

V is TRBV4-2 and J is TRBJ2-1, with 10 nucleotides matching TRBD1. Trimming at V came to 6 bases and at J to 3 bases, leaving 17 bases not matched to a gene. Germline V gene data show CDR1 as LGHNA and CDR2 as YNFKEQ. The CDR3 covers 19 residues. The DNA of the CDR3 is TGTGCCAGCAGGAGGAATATTGGACAGGGGGACCCTGACTACAATGAGCAGTTCTTC. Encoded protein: CASRRNIGQGDPDYNEQFF.

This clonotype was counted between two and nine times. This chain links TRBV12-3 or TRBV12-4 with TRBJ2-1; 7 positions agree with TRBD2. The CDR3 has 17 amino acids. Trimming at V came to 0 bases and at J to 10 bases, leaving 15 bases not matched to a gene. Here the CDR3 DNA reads TGTGCCAGCAGTTTAGCGTTGCCTAGCGGAGATATTGGGGAGCAGTTCTTC. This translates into CASSLALPSGDIGEQFF.

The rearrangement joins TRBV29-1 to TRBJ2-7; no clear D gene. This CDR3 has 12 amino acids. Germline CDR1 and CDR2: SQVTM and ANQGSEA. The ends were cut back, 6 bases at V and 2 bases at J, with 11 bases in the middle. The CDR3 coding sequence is TGCAGCGTGGCTATCGGGCCCTACGAGCAGTACTTC. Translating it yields CSVAIGPYEQYF.

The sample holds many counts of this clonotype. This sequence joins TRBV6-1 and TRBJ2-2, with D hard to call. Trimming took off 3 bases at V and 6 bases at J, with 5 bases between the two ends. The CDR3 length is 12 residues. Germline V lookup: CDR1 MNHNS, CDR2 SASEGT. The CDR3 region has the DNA TGTGCCAGCAGTGACCTATCCGGGGAGCTGTTTTTT. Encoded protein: CASSDLSGELFF.

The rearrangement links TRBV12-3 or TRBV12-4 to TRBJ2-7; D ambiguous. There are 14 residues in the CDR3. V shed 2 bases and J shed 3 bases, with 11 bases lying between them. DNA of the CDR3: TGTGCCAGCAGTTTATCGTTTCCGGGCTACGAGCAGTACTTC. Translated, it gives CASSLSFPGYEQYF.

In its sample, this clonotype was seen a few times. Here the CDR3 reads CASSQSSEIAKNIQYF. In DNA, the CDR3 is TGTGCCAGCAGCCAATCTTCAGAAATAGCCAAAAACATTCAGTACTTC. J is TRBJ2-4 and V is TRBV16; D is uncertain. V dropped 0 bases and J dropped 0 bases, with 9 bases sitting between them. CDR1 and CDR2 from the germline V gene are KGHSY and FQNENV. This CDR3 spans 16 amino acids.

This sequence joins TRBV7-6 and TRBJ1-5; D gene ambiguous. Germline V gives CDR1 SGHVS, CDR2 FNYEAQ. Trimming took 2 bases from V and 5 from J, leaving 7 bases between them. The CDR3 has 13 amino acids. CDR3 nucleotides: TGTGCCAGCAGCTTAAACAGTCATCAGCCCCAGCATTTT. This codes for CASSLNSHQPQHF.

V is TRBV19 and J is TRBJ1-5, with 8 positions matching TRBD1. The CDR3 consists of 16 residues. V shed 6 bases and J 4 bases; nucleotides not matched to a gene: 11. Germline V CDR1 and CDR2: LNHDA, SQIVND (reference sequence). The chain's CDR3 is CASRDGQGVRNQPQHF. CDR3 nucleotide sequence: TGTGCCAGTAGAGACGGACAGGGAGTGAGAAATCAGCCCCAGCATTTT.

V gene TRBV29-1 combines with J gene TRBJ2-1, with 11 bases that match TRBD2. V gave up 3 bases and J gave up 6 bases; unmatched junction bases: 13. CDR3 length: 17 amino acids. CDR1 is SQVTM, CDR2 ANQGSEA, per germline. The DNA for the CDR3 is TGCAGCGTTGATTCCTCGTCCCTTCTAGCGGGGGGCAATGAGCAGTTCTTC. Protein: CSVDSSSLLAGGNEQFF.

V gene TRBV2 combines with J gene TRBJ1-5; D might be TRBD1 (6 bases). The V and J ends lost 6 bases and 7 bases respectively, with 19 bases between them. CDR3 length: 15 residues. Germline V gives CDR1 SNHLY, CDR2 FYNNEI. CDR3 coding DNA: TGTGCCAGCAGCGATCCGGGACATCCCAGGCAGCCCCAGCATTTT. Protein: CASSDPGHPRQPQHF. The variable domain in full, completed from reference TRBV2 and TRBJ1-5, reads EPEVTQTPSHQVTQMGQEVILRCVPISNHLYFYWYRQILGQKVEFLVSFYNNEISEKSEIFDDQFSVERPDGSNFTLKIRSTKLEDSAMYFCASSDPGHPRQPQHFGDGTRLSIL.

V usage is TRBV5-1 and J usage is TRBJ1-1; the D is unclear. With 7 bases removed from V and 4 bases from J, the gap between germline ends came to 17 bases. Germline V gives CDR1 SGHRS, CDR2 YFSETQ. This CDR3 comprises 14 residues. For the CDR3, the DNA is TGCGCCAGCCGCCCTGATTGGGGAAGCACTGAAGCTTTCTTT. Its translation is CASRPDWGSTEAFF.

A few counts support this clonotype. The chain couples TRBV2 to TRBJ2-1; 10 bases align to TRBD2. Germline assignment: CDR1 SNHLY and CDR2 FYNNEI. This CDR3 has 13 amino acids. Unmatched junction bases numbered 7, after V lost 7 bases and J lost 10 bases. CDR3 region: CASMLAGVGEQFF. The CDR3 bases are TGTGCCAGCATGCTAGCGGGAGTAGGCGAGCAGTTCTTC.

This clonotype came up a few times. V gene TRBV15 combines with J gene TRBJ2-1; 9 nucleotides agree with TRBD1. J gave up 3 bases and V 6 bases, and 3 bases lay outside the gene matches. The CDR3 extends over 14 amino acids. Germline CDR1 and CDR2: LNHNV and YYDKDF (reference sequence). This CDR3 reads CATRTGGRYNEQFF. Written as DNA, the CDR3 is TGTGCCACCAGAACAGGGGGCCGCTACAATGAGCAGTTCTTC. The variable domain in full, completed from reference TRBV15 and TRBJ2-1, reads DAMVIQNPRYQVTQFGKPVTLSCSQTLNHNVMYWYQQKSSQAPKLLFHYYDKDFNNEADTPDNFQSRRPNTSFCFLDIRSPGLGDTAMYLCATRTGGRYNEQFFGPGTRLTVL.

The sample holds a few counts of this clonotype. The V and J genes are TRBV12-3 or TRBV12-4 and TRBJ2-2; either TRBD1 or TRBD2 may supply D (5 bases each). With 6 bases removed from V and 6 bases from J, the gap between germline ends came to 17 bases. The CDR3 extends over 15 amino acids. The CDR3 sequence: CASRETGTDPGELFF. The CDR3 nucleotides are TGTGCCAGCAGGGAAACCGGGACCGACCCCGGGGAGCTGTTTTTT.

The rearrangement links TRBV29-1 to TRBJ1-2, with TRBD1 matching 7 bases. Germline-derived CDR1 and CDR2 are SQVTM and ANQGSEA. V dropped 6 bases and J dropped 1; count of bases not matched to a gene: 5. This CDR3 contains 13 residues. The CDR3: CSVRGPGNYGYTF. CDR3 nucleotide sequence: TGCAGCGTAAGGGGGCCGGGTAACTATGGCTACACCTTC.

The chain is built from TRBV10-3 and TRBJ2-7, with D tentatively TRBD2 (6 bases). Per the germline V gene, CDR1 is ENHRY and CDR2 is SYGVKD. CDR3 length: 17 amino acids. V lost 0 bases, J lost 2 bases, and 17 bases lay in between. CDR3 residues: CAISESGTPFRTYEQYF. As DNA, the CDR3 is TGTGCCATCAGTGAGTCGGGGACTCCATTTAGGACCTACGAGCAGTACTTC.

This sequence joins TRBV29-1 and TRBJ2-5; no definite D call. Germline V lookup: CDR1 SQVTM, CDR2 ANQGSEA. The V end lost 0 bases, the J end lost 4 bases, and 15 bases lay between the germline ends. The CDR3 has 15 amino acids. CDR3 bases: TGCAGCGTTGAAGACAAATATGATTGGGGAGAGACCCAGTACTTC. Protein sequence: CSVEDKYDWGETQYF.

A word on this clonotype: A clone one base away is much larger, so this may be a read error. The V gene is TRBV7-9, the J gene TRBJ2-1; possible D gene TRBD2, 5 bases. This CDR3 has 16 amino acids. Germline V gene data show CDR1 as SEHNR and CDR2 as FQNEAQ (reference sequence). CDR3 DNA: TGTGCCAGCAGCTTACACGGTGGGAGAAGCGACAATAAGCAGTTCTTC. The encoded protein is CASSLHGGRSDNKQFF.

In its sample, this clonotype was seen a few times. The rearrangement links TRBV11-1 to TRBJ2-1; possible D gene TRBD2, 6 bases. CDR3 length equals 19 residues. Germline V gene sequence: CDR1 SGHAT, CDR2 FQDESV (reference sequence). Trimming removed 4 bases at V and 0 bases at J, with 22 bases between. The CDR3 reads CASSSKEGIRSSSYNEQFF. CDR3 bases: TGTGCCAGCAGCTCCAAGGAGGGAATCCGCTCTTCCTCCTACAATGAGCAGTTCTTC.

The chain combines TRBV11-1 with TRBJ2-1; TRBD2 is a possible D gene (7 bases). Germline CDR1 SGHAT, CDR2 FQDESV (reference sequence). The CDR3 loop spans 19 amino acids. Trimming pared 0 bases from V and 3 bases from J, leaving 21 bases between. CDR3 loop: CASSLAPGASGTYYNEQFF. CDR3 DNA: TGTGCCAGCAGCTTAGCGCCAGGGGCTAGCGGAACCTACTACAATGAGCAGTTCTTC.

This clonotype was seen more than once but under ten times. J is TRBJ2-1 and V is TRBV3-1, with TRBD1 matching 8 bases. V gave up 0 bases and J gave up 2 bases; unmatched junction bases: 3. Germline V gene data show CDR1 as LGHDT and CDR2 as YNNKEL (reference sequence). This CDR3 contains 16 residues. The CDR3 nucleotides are TGTGCCAGCAGCCAAGATGGCAGGGGGCCCTACAATGAGCAGTTCTTC. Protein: CASSQDGRGPYNEQFF.

For the CDR3, the DNA is TGTGCTAGTGGTTTGGGACTAGCGGAACAAGAGACCCAGTACTTC. It yields the protein CASGLGLAEQETQYF. V gene TRBV12-5 combines with J gene TRBJ2-5, with 9 bases aligning to TRBD2. The CDR3 is 15 amino acids. V lost 1 base, J lost 2 bases, and 2 bases stayed unmatched. CDR1 is LGHNT and CDR2 is FRNRAP in the germline V gene.

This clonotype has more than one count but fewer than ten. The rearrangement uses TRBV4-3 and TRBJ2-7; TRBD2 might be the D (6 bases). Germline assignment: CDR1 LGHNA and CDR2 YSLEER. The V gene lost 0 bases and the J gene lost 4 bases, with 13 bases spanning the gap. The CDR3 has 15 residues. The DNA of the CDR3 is TGCGCCAGCAGCCAAGATGAGGGGACTGGGTACGAGCAGTACTTC. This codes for CASSQDEGTGYEQYF.

CDR3 coding DNA: TGTGCCAGCAGTGAAGAAGCTAGCGGGTCAGATACGCAGTATTTT. Its translation: CASSEEASGSDTQYF. The chain combines TRBV6-1 with TRBJ2-3; 8 bases fit TRBD2. CDR1 MNHNS and CDR2 SASEGT come from the germline V gene. This CDR3 has 15 residues. V lost 1 base, J lost 4 bases, and 4 bases stayed unmatched.

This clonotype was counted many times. CDR3: CASSLLDGASGSPVTDTQYF. CDR3 sequence (DNA): TGTGCCAGCAGTTTATTGGATGGGGCTAGCGGATCCCCGGTCACAGATACGCAGTATTTT. The chain is built from TRBV27 and TRBJ2-3; the match to TRBD2 covers 7 bases. V was clipped by 1 base and J by 2 bases; unmatched bases: 18. CDR3 length: 20 residues. Germline V lookup: CDR1 MNHEY, CDR2 SMNVEV (reference sequence).